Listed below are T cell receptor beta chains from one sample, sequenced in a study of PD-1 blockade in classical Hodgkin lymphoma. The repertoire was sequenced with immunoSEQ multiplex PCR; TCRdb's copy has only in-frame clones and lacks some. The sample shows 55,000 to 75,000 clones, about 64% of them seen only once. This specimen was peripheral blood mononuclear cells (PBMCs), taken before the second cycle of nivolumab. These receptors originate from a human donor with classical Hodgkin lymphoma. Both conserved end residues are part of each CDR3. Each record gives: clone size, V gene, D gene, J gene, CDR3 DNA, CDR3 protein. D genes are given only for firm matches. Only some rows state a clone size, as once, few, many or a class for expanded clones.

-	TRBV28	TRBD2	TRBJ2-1	TGTGCCAGCAGTGCTACTAGCGGGAGGGCTGGGGAGCAGTTCTTC	CASSATSGRAGEQFF
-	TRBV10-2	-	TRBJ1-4	TGCGCCAGCAGTGAGGTTGTAGGGACTGGGAGTGAAAAACTGTTTTTT	CASSEVVGTGSEKLFF
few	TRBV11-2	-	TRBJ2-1	TGTGCCAGCAGCTTAGAGCGACAGACCAATGAGCAGTTCTTC	CASSLERQTNEQFF
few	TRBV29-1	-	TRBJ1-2	TGCAGCGTGGCCTATGGAGTCCGTGGCTACACCTTC	CSVAYGVRGYTF
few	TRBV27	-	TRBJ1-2	TGTGCCAGCAGCCAACGGGGGGGCGCGGACTATGGCTACACCTTC	CASSQRGGADYGYTF
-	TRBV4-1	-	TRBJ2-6	TGCGCCAGCAGCCTGCAGGATGCTCCCTCTGGGGCCAACGTCCTGACTTTC	CASSLQDAPSGANVLTF
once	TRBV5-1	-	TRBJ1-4	TGCGCCAGCAGCTCGACGGACAGCCAATTTAATGAAAAACTGTTTTTT	CASSSTDSQFNEKLFF
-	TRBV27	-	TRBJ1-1	TGTGCCAGCAGTTTACAGGGTGGGTACACTGAAGCTTTCTTT	CASSLQGGYTEAFF
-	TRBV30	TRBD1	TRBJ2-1	TGTGCCTGGAGTGTACACTCAGGGGGCGGTGAGCAGTTCTTC	CAWSVHSGGGEQFF
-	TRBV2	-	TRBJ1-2	TGTGCCAGCTCAGGACTGGGGGGTGGCTACACCTTC	CASSGLGGGYTF
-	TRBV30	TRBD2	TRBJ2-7	TGTGCCTGGTCCCTAGGACTAGCGGGACAGTACGAGCAGTACTTC	CAWSLGLAGQYEQYF
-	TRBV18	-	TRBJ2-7	TGTGCCAGCTCACTGGACAACACCTACGAGCAGTACTTC	CASSLDNTYEQYF
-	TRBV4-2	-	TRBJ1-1	TGTGCCAGCAGCCTCGGAGAGGGCCACACTGAAGCTTTCTTT	CASSLGEGHTEAFF
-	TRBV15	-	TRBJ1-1	TGTGCCACCAGCAGAGATCTAGGAGGCACTGAAGCTTTCTTT	CATSRDLGGTEAFF
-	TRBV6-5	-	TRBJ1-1	TGTGCCATCAACGGACACCTCCGATCCGAAGCTTTCTTT	CAINGHLRSEAFF
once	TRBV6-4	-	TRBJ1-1	TGTGCCAGCAGTGCTGAACTGGACACTGAAGCTTTCTTT	CASSAELDTEAFF
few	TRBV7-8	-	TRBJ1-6	TGTGCCAGCAGCTTACTCAGGGTTAATTCACCCCTCCACTTT	CASSLLRVNSPLHF
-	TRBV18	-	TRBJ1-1	TGTGCCAGCTCACTAGAGCTATCAGGGGCGGAGACTGAAGCTTTCTTT	CASSLELSGAETEAFF
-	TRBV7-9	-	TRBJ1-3	TGTGCCAGCAGCTTAGCAATTGGTCTGATCTCTGGAAACACCATATATTTT	CASSLAIGLISGNTIYF
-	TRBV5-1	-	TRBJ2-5	TGCGCCAGCAGGTTACAGACAGCGGGCCAAGAGACCCAGTACTTC	CASRLQTAGQETQYF
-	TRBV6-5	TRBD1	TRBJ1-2	TGTGCCAGCAGTTACTCGACAGGGGGTGATGGCTACACCTTC	CASSYSTGGDGYTF
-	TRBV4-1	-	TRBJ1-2	TGCGCCAGCAGCCAAGTTTCAGGGATGAACTATGGCTACACCTTC	CASSQVSGMNYGYTF
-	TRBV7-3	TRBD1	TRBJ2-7	TGTGCCAGCAGACGCAAACCGGGACAGGGGCGTGCCGAGCAGTACTTC	CASRRKPGQGRAEQYF
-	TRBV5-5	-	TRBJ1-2	TGTGCCAGCAGCTTTGGGTTAGTGGGCAGGGCAAACTATGGCTACACCTTC	CASSFGLVGRANYGYTF
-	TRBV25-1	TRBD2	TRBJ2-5	TGTGCCAGCAGTTTACTAGCGGGAGAGACCCAGTACTTC	CASSLLAGETQYF
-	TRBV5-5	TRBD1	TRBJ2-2	TGTGCCAGCAGCTTGACAGGGGCCACCGGGGAGCTGTTTTTT	CASSLTGATGELFF
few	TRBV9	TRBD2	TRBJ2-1	TGTGCCAGCAGCGTAGGAACTAGCGGGGGTGTATCTTACAATGAGCAGTTCTTC	CASSVGTSGGVSYNEQFF
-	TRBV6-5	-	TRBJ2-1	TGTGCCAGCAGTAATCTATATAGCTCCTACAATGAGCAGTTCTTC	CASSNLYSSYNEQFF
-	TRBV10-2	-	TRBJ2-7	TGCGCCAGCAGCTCCGGGACGGGTCACTACGAGCAGTACTTC	CASSSGTGHYEQYF
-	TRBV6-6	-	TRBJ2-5	TGTGCCAGCAGTTACGCCCGACTCGCGCGGGAGACCCAGTACTTC	CASSYARLARETQYF
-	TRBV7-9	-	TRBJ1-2	TGTGCCAGCAGCCTTACGTCTCAGGGCTATGGCTACACCTTC	CASSLTSQGYGYTF
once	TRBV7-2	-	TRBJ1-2	TGTGCCAGCAGCCAACCTTTCCGGGACAACGACTATGGCTACACCTTC	CASSQPFRDNDYGYTF
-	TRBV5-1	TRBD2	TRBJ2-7	TGCGCCAGCAGCGAGGGACTAGCGGGGGACGAGCAGTACTTC	CASSEGLAGDEQYF
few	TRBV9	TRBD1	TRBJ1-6	TGTGCCAGCAGCGCGACAGGGTATAAGTCACCCCTCCACTTT	CASSATGYKSPLHF
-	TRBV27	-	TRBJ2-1	TGTGCCAGCAGGCGGGGATGGCTCTACAATGAGCAGTTCTTC	CASRRGWLYNEQFF
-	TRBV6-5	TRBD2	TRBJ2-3	TGTGCCAGCAGTGCGGGGGGAAGCACAGATACGCAGTATTTT	CASSAGGSTDTQYF
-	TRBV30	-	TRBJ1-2	TGTGCCTGGAGCCGTACGGTGGGAGGGAGGTATGGCTACACCTTC	CAWSRTVGGRYGYTF
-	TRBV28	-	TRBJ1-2	TGTGCCAGCAGTCCCCCCCGAGGGTATGGCTACACCTTC	CASSPPRGYGYTF
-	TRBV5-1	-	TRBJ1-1	TGCGCCAGCAGCTTTCAGGGAGGGGGAAACACTGAAGCTTTCTTT	CASSFQGGGNTEAFF
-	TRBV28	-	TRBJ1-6	TGTGCCAGTGAGGAGTCCTATAATTCACCCCTCCACTTT	CASEESYNSPLHF